A single TCR beta chain is shown here with its context. The antigen is not known. Unique molecular identifiers tagged the TCRbeta library. MiXCR, applied by TCRdb to the PCR reads, yields one record per CDR3 protein. The profile shows hundreds of thousands of distinct CDR3 sequences, approximately 15% of them singletons. This sample stems from a study of T-cell reconstitution after alpha-beta-depleted transplantation in children. Study outcomes and limitations: Newly made T cells mostly supplied T-cell counts and diversity one year after transplant. In some patients, recipient T cells and intrathymic progenitors surviving conditioning explained high day-60 diversity. Expanded graft clones numbering several hundred reportedly gave rise to alpha-beta T cells about two months after transplant.

The CDR3 loop spans 16 amino acids. Germline V gene data show CDR1 as SGHVS and CDR2 as FQNEAQ. V was pared by 5 bases and J by 3 bases, with 18 bases between. The specimen comprised PBMCs, mostly from graft donor cells, sampled 360 days after TCRalphabeta/CD19-depleted stem cell transplant. The source is a male patient under 10 years old who had a stem cell transplant for acute lymphoblastic leukemia, so the T cells may come from the graft donor. The chain joins TRBV7-8 to TRBJ2-3; D uncertain. The CDR3 protein is CASSHRAPRKTDTQYF. CDR3 nucleotides: TGTGCCAGCAGCCATAGGGCCCCAAGGAAAACAGATACGCAGTATTTT.